This T cell receptor beta chain was identified in a study of spatial heterogeneity in lung cancer. Overall study findings and caveats: At resection, ubiquitous expanded tumor TCRs appeared in blood more than at follow-up.

The time point here: sample taken at primary tumor resection. Extraction of whole RNA from tumor, nontumor lung or frozen PBMC preceded unsorted sequencing. A total of around 76 untreated early-stage non-small cell lung cancer patients served as donors. TCRdb re-analysed the 5' RACE reads in MiXCR, keeping a single row per CDR3 protein. The data contain 22,000 or so distinct CDR3 sequences, about 5% of them seen just once; the ten biggest clones take up about 37%. This clonotype has ten or more counts. What it binds is not known. Trimming removed 4 bases at V and 2 bases at J, with 15 bases between. Germline CDR1 reads SGHKS; CDR2 reads YYEKEE (reference sequence). The CDR3 sequence is 15 residues long.

Sequences were derived from PBMCs, sampled at surgery. The chain carries TRBV5-5 and TRBJ2-5, with D possibly being TRBD1 (6 bases). The TCR comes from a male donor with early-stage non-small cell lung cancer. This CDR3 is CASSPRDNRQETQYF. The CDR3, as DNA: TGTGCCAGCAGCCCCCGGGACAACCGTCAAGAGACCCAGTACTTC.